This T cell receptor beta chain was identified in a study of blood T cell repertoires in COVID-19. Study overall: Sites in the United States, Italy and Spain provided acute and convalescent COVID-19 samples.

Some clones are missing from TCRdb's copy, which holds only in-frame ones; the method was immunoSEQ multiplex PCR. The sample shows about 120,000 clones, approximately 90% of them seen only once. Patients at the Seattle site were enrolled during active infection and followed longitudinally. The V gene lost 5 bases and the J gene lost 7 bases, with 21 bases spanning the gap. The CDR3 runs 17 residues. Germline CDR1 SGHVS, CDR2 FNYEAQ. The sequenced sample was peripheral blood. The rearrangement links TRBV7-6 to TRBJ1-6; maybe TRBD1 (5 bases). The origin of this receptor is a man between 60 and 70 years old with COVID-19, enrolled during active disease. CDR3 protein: CASSHDLGRQGNSPLHF. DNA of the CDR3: TGTGCCAGCAGCCATGATCTCGGACGCCAGGGAAATTCACCCCTCCACTTT. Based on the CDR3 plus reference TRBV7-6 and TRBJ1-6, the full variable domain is GAGVSQSPRYKVTKRGQDVALRCDPISGHVSLYWYRQALGQGPEFLTYFNYEAQQDKSGLPNDRFSAERPEGSISTLTIQRTEQRDSAMYRCASSHDLGRQGNSPLHFGNGTRLTVT.